The clone carrying this T cell receptor (beta chain) was observed a handful of times. Its antigen is still unknown. This CDR3 has 17 residues. With 3 bases clipped from V and 0 bases from J, the junction kept 3 bases outside the gene matches. Germline loops: CDR1 LNHDA, CDR2 SQIVND (reference sequence). CD4+ cell separation produced CD45RA+ naive and CD45RA-negative memory subsets. TCRdb's table, derived via immunoSEQ multiplex PCR, lists solely in-frame clones and lacks some. The profile shows about 1 million clones, more than 65% of them singletons. The data were obtained in a study of shared clonotypes between healthy human individuals. At the level of the study: For every donor, three CD4 naive, three CD4 memory, two CD8 naive and one CD8 memory plates were used. Whole-study results and caveats: Blood alone was sampled, and tissue repertoires likely differ. Non-shared clonotypes had lower generation probabilities than clonotypes shared by all four sorted-subset donors.

Sample: memory CD4+ T cells sorted from blood. Subset reported: CD45RA-negative fraction. This TCR derives from a man younger than 35 in good health. This sequence joins TRBV19 and TRBJ2-1, with TRBD2 identical over 12 bases. CDR3 bases: TGTGCCAGTAGTATCCCGACTAGCGGGAGCTCCTACAATGAGCAGTTCTTC. Protein sequence: CASSIPTSGSSYNEQFF. Combining the CDR3 with reference TRBV19 and TRBJ2-1 gives the whole variable domain DGGITQSPKYLFRKEGQNVTLSCEQNLNHDAMYWYRQDPGQGLRLIYYSQIVNDFQKGDIAEGYSVSREKKESFPLTVTSAQKNPTAFYLCASSIPTSGSSYNEQFFGPGTRLTVL.